This T cell receptor (beta chain) was identified in a study of early T cells in non-severe SARS-CoV-2 infection. Study summary: The sequenced material was bulk RNA from unsorted whole blood, and its chains were unpaired.

Study-level points and caveats: Anti-spike CD8 responses were favored by VDJdb matching, which missed private and CD4 specificities.

The table lists this clonotype with many counts. Antigen specificity is unknown. This CDR3 region has 15 residues. Germline lookup yields CDR1 SGHRS and CDR2 YFSETQ. V trimming: 7 bases; J trimming: 5 bases; junction bases outside the gene matches: 13. The protocol attached unique molecular identifiers to individual cDNA molecules. TCRdb fed the 5' RACE reads into MiXCR, producing one record per CDR3 protein. The sample has 84,000 or so distinct CDR3 sequences, about 12% seen once. The V gene is TRBV5-1, the J gene TRBJ2-5, with 8 bases that match TRBD1. The material sequenced was whole blood. This TCR was recovered from an adult who was a healthcare worker with PCR-confirmed SARS-CoV-2 infection or an uninfected control (not recorded which). This CDR3 is CASEAHQGAAETQYF. CDR3 DNA: TGCGCCAGCGAGGCCCATCAGGGGGCGGCGGAGACCCAGTACTTC.